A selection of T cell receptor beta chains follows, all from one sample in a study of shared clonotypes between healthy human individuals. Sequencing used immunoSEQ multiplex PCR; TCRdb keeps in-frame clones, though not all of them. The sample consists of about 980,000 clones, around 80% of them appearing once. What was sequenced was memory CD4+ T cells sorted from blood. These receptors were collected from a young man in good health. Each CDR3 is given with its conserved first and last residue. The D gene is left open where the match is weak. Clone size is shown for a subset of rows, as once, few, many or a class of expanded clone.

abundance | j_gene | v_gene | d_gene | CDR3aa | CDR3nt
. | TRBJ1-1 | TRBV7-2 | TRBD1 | CASSFDRVTEAFF | TGTGCCAGCAGCTTTGACAGGGTCACTGAAGCTTTCTTT
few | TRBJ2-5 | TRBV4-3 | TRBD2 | CASSQDRSPAGGLGETQYF | TGCGCCAGCAGCCAAGATCGCTCCCCAGCGGGAGGTCTGGGAGAGACCCAGTACTTC
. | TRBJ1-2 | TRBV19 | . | CASSISSRGYTF | TGTGCCAGTAGTATATCATCCCGGGGCTACACCTTC
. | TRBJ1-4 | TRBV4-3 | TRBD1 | CASSQEGQGAPNEKLFF | TGCGCCAGCAGCCAAGAGGGGCAGGGGGCCCCTAATGAAAAACTGTTTTTT
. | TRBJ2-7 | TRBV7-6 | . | CASSLRGFEQYF | TGTGCCAGCAGCTTAAGGGGGTTCGAGCAGTACTTC
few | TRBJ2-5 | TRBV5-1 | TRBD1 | CASSFGDRVQETQYF | TGCGCCAGCAGCTTCGGGGACAGGGTCCAAGAGACCCAGTACTTC
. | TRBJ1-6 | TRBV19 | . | CASSIEARPHSPLHF | TGTGCCAGTAGTATAGAAGCCAGGCCCCATTCACCCCTCCACTTT
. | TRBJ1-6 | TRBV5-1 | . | CASSLLGSYNSPLHF | TGCGCCAGCAGCTTGTTGGGCTCCTATAATTCACCCCTCCACTTT
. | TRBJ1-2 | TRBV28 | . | CASIPRGTYGYTF | TGTGCCAGCATCCCGCGGGGGACCTATGGCTACACCTTC
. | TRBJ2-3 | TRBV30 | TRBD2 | CAWEREGPLVITDTQYF | TGTGCCTGGGAGCGGGAGGGCCCTCTTGTGATCACAGATACGCAGTATTTT
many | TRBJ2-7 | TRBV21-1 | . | CASSPAGTSGGSYEQYF | TGTGCCAGCAGTCCTGCCGGGACTAGCGGGGGGTCCTACGAGCAGTACTTC
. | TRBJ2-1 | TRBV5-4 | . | CASSLQWGDSYNEQFF | TGTGCCAGCAGCCTCCAGTGGGGGGACTCCTACAATGAGCAGTTCTTC
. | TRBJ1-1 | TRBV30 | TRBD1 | CAWRDGTGWTEAFF | TGTGCCTGGAGGGACGGGACAGGGTGGACTGAAGCTTTCTTT
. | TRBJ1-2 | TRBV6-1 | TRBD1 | CASSDTGGYGYTF | TGTGCCAGCAGTGACACAGGGGGTTATGGCTACACCTTC
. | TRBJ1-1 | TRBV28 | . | CASSLGGAEAFF | TGTGCCAGCAGTTTAGGTGGAGCTGAAGCTTTCTTT
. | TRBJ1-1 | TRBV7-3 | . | CASSLLSPQMNTEAFF | TGTGCCAGCAGCTTATTGTCACCCCAAATGAACACTGAAGCTTTCTTT
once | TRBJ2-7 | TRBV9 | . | CASSAEPGGTEQYF | TGTGCCAGCAGCGCAGAGCCTGGGGGCACCGAGCAGTACTTC
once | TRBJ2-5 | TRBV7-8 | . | CASSSYGGGNFDQETQYF | TGTGCCAGCAGCTCGTACGGAGGGGGGAATTTCGACCAAGAGACCCAGTACTTC
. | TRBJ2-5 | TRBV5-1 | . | CASSLAGITGPWVETQYF | TGCGCCAGCAGCTTGGCCGGAATCACAGGGCCCTGGGTGGAGACCCAGTACTTC
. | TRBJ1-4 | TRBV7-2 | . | CASSLSTNEKLFF | TGTGCCAGCAGCTTATCCACTAATGAAAAACTGTTTTTT
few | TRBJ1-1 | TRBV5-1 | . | CASSLGATGNTEAFF | TGCGCCAGCAGCTTGGGGGCTACTGGGAACACTGAAGCTTTCTTT
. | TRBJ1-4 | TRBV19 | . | CASSILGSTNEKLFF | TGTGCCAGTAGTATATTGGGGAGCACTAATGAAAAACTGTTTTTT
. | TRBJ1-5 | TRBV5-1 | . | CASSLFQPTDTQHF | TGTGCCAGCAGCTTGTTTCAGCCCACAGATACGCAGCATTTT
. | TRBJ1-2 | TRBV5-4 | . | CASSSGGNYGYTF | TGTGCCAGCAGCTCTGGTGGGAACTATGGCTACACCTTC
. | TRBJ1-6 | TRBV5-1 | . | CASSLDTRGNSPLHF | TGCGCCAGCAGCTTGGATACACGGGGTAATTCACCCCTCCACTTT
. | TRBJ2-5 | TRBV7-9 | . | CASSPRLGSPETQYF | TGTGCCAGCAGCCCACGACTGGGCAGCCCGGAGACCCAGTACTTC
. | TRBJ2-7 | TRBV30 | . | CAWSAIHYEQYF | TGTGCCTGGAGTGCGATACACTACGAGCAGTACTTC
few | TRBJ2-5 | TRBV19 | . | CASIGTAGRTQYF | TGTGCCAGTATCGGGACAGCGGGTAGGACCCAGTACTTC
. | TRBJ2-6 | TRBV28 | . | CASSFQKGHGVVLTF | TGTGCCAGCAGTTTCCAAAAAGGACATGGCGTCGTCCTGACTTTC
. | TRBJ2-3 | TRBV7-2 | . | CASSVNTDTQYF | TGTGCCAGCAGCGTCAACACAGATACGCAGTATTTT
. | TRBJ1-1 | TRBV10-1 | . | CAAVQQPNTEAFF | TGCGCCGCCGTACAGCAACCAAACACTGAAGCTTTCTTT
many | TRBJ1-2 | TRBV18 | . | CASSGDTNYGYTF | TGTGCCAGCTCGGGCGATACTAACTATGGCTACACCTTC
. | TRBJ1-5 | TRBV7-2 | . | CASSLVTGTQPQHF | TGTGCCAGCAGCTTAGTTACGGGTACTCAGCCCCAGCATTTT